The 15 T cell receptor beta chains below come from one sample, sequenced in a study of CD8 T cells in Susac syndrome. RNA was extracted with the RNeasy kit, and a quantity of about 0.45 to 1 ug was reverse transcribed using random hexamers. Via MiXCR, TCRdb re-called the immunoSEQ multiplex PCR reads, giving one row per CDR3 protein. The sample consists of some 200,000 distinct CDR3 sequences, under 97% of them appearing once. Material for sequencing was CD4+ T cells from PBMCs. The receptors were sampled from a human donor with Susac syndrome.

The V gene is TRBV2, the J gene TRBJ1-5; TRBD1 agrees at 9 bases. The V and J ends lost 4 bases and 11 bases, in that order; junction bases with no gene match: 0. Germline CDR1 is SNHLY and CDR2 is FYNNEI. This CDR3 has 11 amino acids. CDR3 sequence reads: CASSGTGAQHF. CDR3 nucleotide sequence: TGTGCCAGCAGTGGGACAGGGGCCCAGCATTTT.

This clonotype was picked up one time. The V and J genes are TRBV4-1 and TRBJ1-3; no clear D gene. V shed 1 base and J shed 4 bases, with 8 bases lying between them. This CDR3 is built from 14 residues. CDR1 is MGHRA, CDR2 YSYEKL, per germline. The CDR3 DNA follows: TGCGCCAGCAGCCAAGTGAGGCGGGGAAACACCATATATTTT. This encodes CASSQVRRGNTIYF.

The V call is TRBV11-1, the J call TRBJ1-1; maybe TRBD1 (5 bases). Germline CDR1 is SGHAT and CDR2 is FQDESV (reference sequence). There are 15 residues in the CDR3. V dropped 5 bases and J dropped 2 bases, with 15 bases sitting between them. The CDR3 is CASSPWGRPNTEAFF. Written as DNA, the CDR3 is TGTGCCAGCAGCCCCTGGGGCAGGCCCAACACTGAAGCTTTCTTT.

The chain couples TRBV19 to TRBJ1-1; D remains ambiguous. Germline CDR1 and CDR2: LNHDA and SQIVND (reference sequence). Trimming left V 10 bases short and J 2 bases short, with 14 bases between. The CDR3 is 13 amino acids. As DNA, the CDR3 is TGTGCCACAAACGACGGATTAAACACTGAAGCTTTCTTT. It is translated as CATNDGLNTEAFF.

The CDR3 sequence is CASSLASTGGDTEAFF. CDR3 nucleotide sequence: TGTGCCAGCAGCTTAGCCTCGACAGGGGGAGACACTGAAGCTTTCTTT. The chain couples TRBV7-9 to TRBJ1-1; 9 bases map to TRBD1. Losses at the gene ends were 0 bases for V and 3 bases for J; bases not matched to a gene: 5. Germline V gene sequence: CDR1 SEHNR, CDR2 FQNEAQ (reference sequence). CDR3 length equals 16 residues.

This chain joins TRBV4-3 and TRBJ1-6, with D unresolved. Germline V lookup: CDR1 LGHNA, CDR2 YSLEER. The CDR3 length is 16 residues. Between the trimmed V and J ends, which lost 4 bases and 3 bases, there was a span of 13 bases. The CDR3 region is CASSRLRVVYNSPLHF. CDR3 DNA: TGCGCCAGCAGCCGTTTACGGGTTGTCTATAATTCACCCCTCCACTTT.

This clonotype was counted a single time. This chain links TRBV7-2 with TRBJ2-7, with D maybe TRBD2 (6 bases). Trimming left V 1 base short and J 1 base short, with 11 bases between. The CDR3 runs 15 residues. CDR1 is SGHTA and CDR2 is FQGNSA in the germline V gene. This CDR3 is CASSLVPGESYEQYF. CDR3 bases: TGTGCCAGCAGCTTAGTCCCGGGGGAGTCCTACGAGCAGTACTTC.

This chain connects TRBV20-1 to TRBJ2-5; the D gene could be TRBD1 or TRBD2 (5 bases each). Trimming stripped 2 bases from V and 4 bases from J, with 8 bases between. The CDR3 length is 12 residues. CDR1 DFQATT and CDR2 SNEGSKA come from the germline V gene (reference sequence). Here the CDR3 DNA reads TGCAGTGCTAGACCCGGGGCAGAGACCCAGTACTTC. This codes for CSARPGAETQYF.

The rearrangement uses TRBV14 and TRBJ2-1; tentative D call: TRBD1 (5 bases). The CDR3 length is 13 residues. Trimming took 1 base from V and 14 from J, leaving 15 bases between them. Germline lookup yields CDR1 SGHDN and CDR2 FVKESK. The CDR3 is CASSQVGPGPEFF. The CDR3 region has the DNA TGTGCCAGCAGCCAAGTTGGTCCAGGGCCGGAGTTCTTC. Drawing the rest from reference TRBV14 and TRBJ2-1, the complete variable domain is EAGVTQFPSHSVIEKGQTVTLRCDPISGHDNLYWYRRVMGKEIKFLLHFVKESKQDESGMPNNRFLAERTGGTYSTLKVQPAELEDSGVYFCASSQVGPGPEFFGPGTRLTVL.

This clonotype is a singleton in its sample. This rearrangement joins TRBV5-4 to TRBJ2-3, with TRBD1 matching over 7 bases. V dropped 0 bases and J dropped 5; count of bases not matched to a gene: 6. Germline CDR1 is SGHNT and CDR2 is YYREEE (reference sequence). This CDR3 spans 15 amino acids. The CDR3, as DNA: TGTGCCAGCAGCTTGGACCCGGGACAGAGAGATACGCAGTATTTT. This sequence encodes CASSLDPGQRDTQYF.

The chain recombines TRBV28 with TRBJ1-5; no clear D gene. Between the trimmed V and J ends, which lost 2 bases and 3 bases, there was a span of 5 bases. From germline, CDR1 is MDHEN and CDR2 SYDVKM. This CDR3 region has 13 residues. CDR3 DNA: TGTGCCAGCAGTTTAGTTTCCAATCAGCCCCAGCATTTT. This codes for CASSLVSNQPQHF. The whole variable domain, remainder taken from reference TRBV28 and TRBJ1-5, is DVKVTQSSRYLVKRTGEKVFLECVQDMDHENMFWYRQDPGLGLRLIYFSYDVKMKEKGDIPEGYSVSREKKERFSLILESASTNQTSMYLCASSLVSNQPQHFGDGTRLSIL.

The chain combines TRBV7-2 with TRBJ2-3; 9 bases align to TRBD2. The CDR3 loop spans 16 amino acids. The germline CDR1 and CDR2 sequences are SGHTA and FQGNSA. Trimming at V came to 2 bases and at J to 5 bases, leaving 8 bases not matched to a gene. The CDR3 loop is CASSLRAGGPGDTQYF. The CDR3 bases are TGTGCCAGCAGCTTAAGGGCGGGGGGGCCCGGAGATACGCAGTATTTT.

V is TRBV7-2 and J is TRBJ2-5; D is undetermined. Deletions cut 4 bases from V and 5 bases from J, with 11 bases between. This CDR3 contains 13 residues. Germline-derived CDR1 and CDR2 are SGHTA and FQGNSA. The CDR3 loop reads CASSSRIVETQYF. Written as DNA, the CDR3 is TGTGCCAGCAGCTCGAGGATTGTGGAGACCCAGTACTTC.

The chain employs TRBV2 and TRBJ2-5, with D possibly TRBD2 on 5 matching bases. V was pared by 5 bases and J by 0 bases, with 10 bases between. CDR1 and CDR2 (germline): SNHLY, FYNNEI. The CDR3 extends over 14 amino acids. DNA of the CDR3: TGTGCCAGCAGTCGGGATTCGTACCAAGAGACCCAGTACTTC. Protein product: CASSRDSYQETQYF.

To note about this clonotype: One end of the junction varies from germline; a read error may be responsible. The J gene is TRBJ2-2, the V gene TRBV7-7; TRBD1 matches 7 bases. The CDR3 has 16 residues. Germline V gene data show CDR1 as SSHAT and CDR2 as FNYEAQ (reference sequence). The chain's CDR3 is CASSPSTGTNTGELFF. CDR3 DNA sequence: TGTGCTAGCAGCCCGTCGACAGGGACGAACACCGGGGAGCTGTTTTTT.